The rows below give T cell receptor beta chains drawn from one sample of a study of T cell responses to AZD1222 COVID-19 vaccine. Using immunoSEQ multiplex PCR, the repertoire was profiled, and TCRdb retains in-frame clones only, with some absent. Counted here are under 70,000 clones, less than 90% occurring once; the ten biggest clones make up over 20%. The sample in question was peripheral blood, obtained on day 0 of AZD1222 vaccination. The receptors derive from an adult in good health. The CDR3 runs from the conserved cysteine through the conserved F or W. Each record gives: V gene, D gene, clone size, CDR3 length, J gene, CDR3 protein, CDR3 DNA. A D gene is named only where the DNA matches it firmly. Expanded clones are given a class, and other clones once, few, many or no size at all.

>TRBV4-3|NA|few|15|TRBJ1-5
CASSQVIGSNQPQHF
TGCGCCAGCAGCCAAGTGATAGGGTCCAATCAGCCCCAGCATTTT
>TRBV4-3|NA|once|15|TRBJ2-7
CASSQDLQPLYEQYF
TGCGCCAGCAGCCAAGACCTCCAGCCTCTCTACGAGCAGTACTTC
>TRBV6-5|NA|once|15|TRBJ2-5
CASSPRLSGDGTQYF
TGTGCCAGCAGCCCCCGTCTCTCGGGAGATGGGACCCAGTACTTC
>TRBV6-2/TRBV6-3|NA|NA|12|TRBJ2-7
CASSFDRNGQYF
TGTGCCAGCAGTTTTGACAGGAATGGGCAGTACTTC
>TRBV6-5|NA|NA|14|TRBJ2-3
CASSFSSGTDTQYF
TGTGCCAGCAGTTTTTCTAGCGGCACAGATACGCAGTATTTT
>TRBV7-5|NA|NA|14|TRBJ2-7
CVRSLKGSTYEQYF
TGTGTCAGAAGCTTAAAGGGATCAACCTACGAGCAGTACTTC
>TRBV7-2|TRBD1|NA|16|TRBJ2-3
CASSFERQGPLDTQYF
TGTGCCAGCAGCTTTGAGCGACAGGGGCCGCTAGATACGCAGTATTTT
>TRBV9|TRBD2|NA|14|TRBJ2-7
CASSAGTNSYEQYF
TGTGCCAGCAGCGCCGGGACTAACTCCTACGAGCAGTACTTC
>TRBV2|TRBD2|once|13|TRBJ2-3
CASSGSGGDTQYF
TGTGCCAGCAGTGGATCGGGGGGGGATACGCAGTATTTT
>TRBV4-3|TRBD2|NA|17|TRBJ2-7
CASSLTGTSGEVREQYF
TGCGCCAGCAGCCTTACCGGGACTAGCGGGGAGGTAAGGGAGCAGTACTTC
>TRBV9|NA|NA|14|TRBJ2-7
CASSVGTTTYEQYF
TGTGCCAGCAGCGTAGGGACTACCACTTACGAGCAGTACTTC
>TRBV6-2/TRBV6-3|TRBD2|NA|15|TRBJ2-1
CASSYSGSSYNEQFF
TGTGCCAGCAGTTACAGCGGGAGCTCCTACAATGAGCAGTTCTTC
>TRBV14|TRBD2|NA|13|TRBJ2-5
CASSLAGVETQYF
TGTGCCAGTTCCCTGGCGGGAGTGGAGACCCAGTACTTC
>TRBV4-3|NA|NA|14|TRBJ2-7
CASSQELAGYEQYF
TGCGCCAGCAGCCAAGAGTTAGCTGGCTACGAGCAGTACTTC
>TRBV23-1|NA|NA|17|TRBJ2-1
CASSQTPPPGPYNEQFF
TGCGCCAGCAGTCAGACCCCCCCACCGGGGCCCTACAATGAGCAGTTCTTC
>TRBV19|TRBD1|few|13|TRBJ1-2
CASSTTGGDGYTF
TGTGCCAGTAGTACCACAGGGGGAGACGGCTACACCTTC
>TRBV5-4|NA|NA|14|TRBJ2-3
CASSLAGRTDTQYF
TGTGCCAGCAGCTTGGCAGGACGAACAGATACGCAGTATTTT
>TRBV5-1|NA|NA|12|TRBJ1-4
CASRDSNEKLFF
TGCGCCAGCAGAGATTCTAATGAAAAACTGTTTTTT
>TRBV27|TRBD1|NA|12|TRBJ2-3
CASRTGGDTQYF
TGTGCCAGCAGGACAGGGGGAGATACGCAGTATTTT
>TRBV9|NA|once|14|TRBJ1-5
CASSVSAGDQPQHF
TGTGCCAGCAGCGTCTCGGCGGGGGATCAGCCCCAGCATTTT
>TRBV2|NA|NA|11|TRBJ1-2
CASPLEAWYTF
TGTGCCAGCCCGTTGGAGGCTTGGTACACCTTC
>TRBV6-5|TRBD1|NA|15|TRBJ1-1
CASSGQGAGDTEAFF
TGTGCCAGCAGCGGACAGGGGGCTGGGGACACTGAAGCTTTCTTT
>TRBV29-1|TRBD1|NA|14|TRBJ2-2
CSVMTGTETGELFF
TGCAGCGTAATGACAGGGACGGAAACCGGGGAGCTGTTTTTT
>TRBV11-2|TRBD1|NA|16|TRBJ1-3
CASSLSQGVAGNTIYF
TGTGCCAGCAGCTTATCCCAGGGGGTCGCTGGAAACACCATATATTTT
>TRBV7-2|TRBD1|NA|14|TRBJ1-2
CASSSSQGQWGYTF
TGTGCCAGCAGCTCATCGCAGGGACAGTGGGGCTACACCTTC
>TRBV2|TRBD1|NA|14|TRBJ1-1
CASTGDRSSTEAFF
TGTGCCAGCACCGGGGACAGGTCTAGCACTGAAGCTTTCTTT
>TRBV30|NA|NA|8|TRBJ2-1
CACNEQFF
TGTGCATGCAATGAGCAGTTCTTC
>TRBV6-5|TRBD1|NA|15|TRBJ1-3
CASRPRTGLGNTIYF
TGTGCCAGCAGACCAAGGACAGGGTTAGGAAACACCATATATTTT
>TRBV5-1|NA|NA|13|TRBJ2-2
CASPRENTGELFF
TGCGCCAGCCCTAGGGAGAACACCGGGGAGCTGTTTTTT
>TRBV5-1|NA|NA|14|TRBJ2-7
CASSWSRGPYEQYF
TGCGCCAGCAGCTGGAGCCGGGGCCCCTACGAGCAGTACTTC
>TRBV20-1|NA|NA|11|TRBJ1-1
CSVWTSAEAFF
TGCAGTGTTTGGACTAGCGCTGAAGCTTTCTTT
>TRBV19|TRBD1|NA|19|TRBJ1-4
CASSMSPPGTGGTNEKLFF
TGTGCCAGTAGTATGAGTCCCCCCGGGACAGGGGGAACTAATGAAAAACTGTTTTTT
>TRBV19|TRBD1|NA|12|TRBJ1-1
CASTRQGTEAFF
TGTGCCAGTACAAGACAGGGCACTGAAGCTTTCTTT
>TRBV7-9|NA|NA|15|TRBJ1-3
CASSLTIGQGNTIYF
TGTGCCAGCAGCCTAACCATAGGGCAGGGAAACACCATATATTTT
>TRBV9|NA|NA|16|TRBJ2-2
CASSAPRGSNTGELFF
TGTGCCAGCAGCGCCCCACGGGGGTCGAACACCGGGGAGCTGTTTTTT
>TRBV7-6|NA|NA|12|TRBJ2-5
CASSLWRETQYF
TGTGCCAGCAGCTTATGGAGAGAGACCCAGTACTTC
>TRBV23-1|NA|NA|14|TRBJ1-5
CASSQRQGNQPQHF
TGCGCCAGCAGTCAGCGACAGGGCAATCAGCCCCAGCATTTT
>TRBV5-1|NA|NA|15|TRBJ2-3
CASSLVAGSTDTQYF
TGCGCCAGCAGCTTGGTGGCAGGGTCAACAGATACGCAGTATTTT
>TRBV12-3/TRBV12-4|NA|NA|13|TRBJ1-5
CASSQQVKGPQHF
TGTGCCAGCAGCCAACAGGTTAAGGGGCCCCAGCATTTT
>TRBV6-6|NA|NA|15|TRBJ2-1
CASSAGTSSYNEQFF
TGTGCCAGCAGTGCCGGGACGTCCTCCTACAATGAGCAGTTCTTC
>TRBV4-3|NA|NA|15|TRBJ1-2
CASSQEWVANYGYTF
TGCGCCAGCAGCCAAGAGTGGGTTGCTAACTATGGCTACACCTTC
>TRBV4-2|NA|NA|15|TRBJ1-5
CASSQEQQSNQPQHF
TGTGCCAGCAGCCAAGAGCAACAGAGCAATCAGCCCCAGCATTTT
>TRBV19|NA|NA|13|TRBJ2-3
CASSGTRTDTQYF
TGTGCCAGTAGCGGGACCCGCACAGATACGCAGTATTTT
>TRBV25-1|NA|NA|14|TRBJ1-4
CASPTSGQGEKLFF
TGTGCCAGCCCTACCTCGGGCCAAGGAGAAAAACTGTTTTTT
>TRBV30|NA|NA|12|TRBJ2-3
CAWSVSPDTQYF
TGTGCCTGGAGTGTAAGTCCAGATACGCAGTATTTT
>TRBV28|TRBD1|once|16|TRBJ2-3
CASSLPGTGRTDTQYF
TGTGCCAGCAGTCTCCCCGGGACAGGACGCACAGATACGCAGTATTTT
>TRBV28|TRBD1|NA|12|TRBJ2-7
CASSRTGVEQYF
TGTGCCAGCAGCCGGACAGGGGTCGAGCAGTACTTC